This is a list of T cell receptor beta chains from one sample in a study of cytomegalovirus exposure and HLA in healthy donors. Generated by immunoSEQ multiplex PCR, the TCRdb table keeps only in-frame clones and is missing some. The sample shows fewer than 250,000 clones, just under 90% of them seen only once. Sequencing was done on a sample of PBMCs. Receptors were obtained from a man between 18 and 29 years old in good health and CMV-seronegative. CDR3s leave out the opening cysteine and the closing phenylalanine or tryptophan. The D gene is left open where the match is weak.

d_gene: .; v_gene: TRBV4-3; CDR3aa: ASSQARAGSNYGYT
d_gene: .; v_gene: TRBV18; CDR3aa: ASSPSQGSYEQY
d_gene: TRBD1; v_gene: TRBV6-6; CDR3aa: ASGHTGTGGHEQY
d_gene: .; v_gene: TRBV7-6; CDR3aa: ASSLVGGYEQY
d_gene: .; v_gene: TRBV7-7; CDR3aa: ASSLEVTSGGELF
d_gene: .; v_gene: TRBV5-1; CDR3aa: ASSGNLPGAETQY
d_gene: .; v_gene: TRBV28; CDR3aa: ASSFKHQETQY
d_gene: .; v_gene: TRBV20-1; CDR3aa: SAGPSNEQF
d_gene: .; v_gene: TRBV11-2; CDR3aa: ASSPLRTGRGYNEQF
d_gene: TRBD1; v_gene: TRBV5-6; CDR3aa: ASSWGDRVWYGYT
d_gene: TRBD1; v_gene: TRBV5-1; CDR3aa: ASRDPGTVSEQY